This T cell receptor beta chain was captured by sequencing in a study of cytomegalovirus exposure and HLA in healthy donors. The V gene's germline CDR1 is SEHNR and CDR2 FQNEAQ (reference sequence). The trim removed 1 base at V and 3 bases at J, leaving 5 bases unmatched. The CDR3 length is 16 residues. The PCR had 60 Vbeta and 13 Jbeta primers. Profiling relied on immunoSEQ multiplex PCR, and the TCRdb table lists in-frame clones only, not all of them. The table has around 200,000 clones, about 85% seen once. The chain uses TRBV7-9 and TRBJ2-3; 9 nucleotides match TRBD1. The sequencing sample was made of PBMCs. The TCR originated in a man aged 45-60 years in good health and CMV-seronegative. Here the CDR3 reads CASSLGRTGETDTQYF. In DNA, the CDR3 is TGTGCCAGCAGCTTAGGGCGGACAGGGGAGACAGATACGCAGTATTTT. The full variable domain, its missing parts supplied by reference TRBV7-9 and TRBJ2-3, is DTGVSQNPRHKITKRGQNVTFRCDPISEHNRLYWYRQTLGQGPEFLTYFQNEAQLEKSRLLSDRFSAERPKGSFSTLEIQRTEQGDSAMYLCASSLGRTGETDTQYFGPGTRLTVL.